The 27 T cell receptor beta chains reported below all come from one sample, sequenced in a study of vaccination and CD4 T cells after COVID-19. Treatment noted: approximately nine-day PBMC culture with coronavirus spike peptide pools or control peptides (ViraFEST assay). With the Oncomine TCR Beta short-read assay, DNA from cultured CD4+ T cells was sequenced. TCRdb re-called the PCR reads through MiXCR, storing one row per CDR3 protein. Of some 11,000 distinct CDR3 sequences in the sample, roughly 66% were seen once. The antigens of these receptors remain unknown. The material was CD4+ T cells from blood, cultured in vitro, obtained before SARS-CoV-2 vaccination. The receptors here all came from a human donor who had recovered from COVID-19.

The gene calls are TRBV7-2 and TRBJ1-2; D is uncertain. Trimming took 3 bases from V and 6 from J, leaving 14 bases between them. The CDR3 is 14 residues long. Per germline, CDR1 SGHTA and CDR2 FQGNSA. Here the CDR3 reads CASSFIGQANGYTF. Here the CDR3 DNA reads TGTGCCAGCAGCTTCATCGGGCAGGCCAATGGCTACACCTTC.

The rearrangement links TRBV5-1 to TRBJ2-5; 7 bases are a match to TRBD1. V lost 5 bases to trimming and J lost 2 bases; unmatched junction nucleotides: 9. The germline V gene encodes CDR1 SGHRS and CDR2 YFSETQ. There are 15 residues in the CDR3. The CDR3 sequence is CASSSGTDRQETQYF. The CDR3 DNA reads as TGCGCCAGCAGTTCAGGGACAGACCGTCAAGAGACCCAGTACTTC. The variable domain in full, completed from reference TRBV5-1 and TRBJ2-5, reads KAGVTQTPRYLIKTRGQQVTLSCSPISGHRSVSWYQQTPGQGLQFLFEYFSETQRNKGNFPGRFSGRQFSNSRSEMNVSTLELGDSALYLCASSSGTDRQETQYFGPGTRLLVL.

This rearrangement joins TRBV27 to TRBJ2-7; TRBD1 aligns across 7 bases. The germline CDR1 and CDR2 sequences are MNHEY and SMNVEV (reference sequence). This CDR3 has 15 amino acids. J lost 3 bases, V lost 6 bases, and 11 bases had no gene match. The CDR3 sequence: CASRVKGTEHYEQYF. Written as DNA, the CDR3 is TGTGCCAGCAGAGTAAAGGGGACAGAACACTACGAGCAGTACTTC.

This CDR3 is CASSKPGLADDEQFF. The DNA of the CDR3 is TGTGCCAGCAGCAAACCCGGACTAGCGGATGATGAGCAGTTCTTC. The chain employs TRBV21-1 and TRBJ2-1; the table's TRBD2 call for D was not verified on the DNA. TRBV21-1 is designated a pseudogene. The CDR3 is made up of 15 amino acids.

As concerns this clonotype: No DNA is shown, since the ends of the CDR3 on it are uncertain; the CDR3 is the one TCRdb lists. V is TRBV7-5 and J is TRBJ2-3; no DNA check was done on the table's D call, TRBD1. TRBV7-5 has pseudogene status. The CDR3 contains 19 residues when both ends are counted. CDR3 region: CISVPEAPLLAIPSNTQYF.

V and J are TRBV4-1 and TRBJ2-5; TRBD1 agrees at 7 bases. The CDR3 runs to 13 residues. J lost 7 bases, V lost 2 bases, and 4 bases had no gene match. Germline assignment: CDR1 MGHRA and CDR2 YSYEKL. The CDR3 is CASSQTGAGTQYF. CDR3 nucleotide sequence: TGCGCCAGCAGCCAAACAGGGGCTGGGACCCAGTACTTC.

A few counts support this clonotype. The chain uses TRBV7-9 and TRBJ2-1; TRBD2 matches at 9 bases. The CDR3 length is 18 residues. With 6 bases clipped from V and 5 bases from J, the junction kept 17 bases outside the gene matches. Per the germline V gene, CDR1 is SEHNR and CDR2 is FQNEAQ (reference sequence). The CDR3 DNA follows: TGTGCCAGCAGTCCTTTCCCGGGACTAGCAAAATCGCACAATGAGCAGTTCTTC. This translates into CASSPFPGLAKSHNEQFF.

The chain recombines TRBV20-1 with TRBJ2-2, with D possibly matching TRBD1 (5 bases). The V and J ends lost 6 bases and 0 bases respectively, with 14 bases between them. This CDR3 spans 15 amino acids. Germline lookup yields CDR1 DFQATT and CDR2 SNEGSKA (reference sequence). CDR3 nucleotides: TGCAGTGCAAGGGGATATCCCACGAACACCGGGGAGCTGTTTTTT. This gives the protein CSARGYPTNTGELFF.

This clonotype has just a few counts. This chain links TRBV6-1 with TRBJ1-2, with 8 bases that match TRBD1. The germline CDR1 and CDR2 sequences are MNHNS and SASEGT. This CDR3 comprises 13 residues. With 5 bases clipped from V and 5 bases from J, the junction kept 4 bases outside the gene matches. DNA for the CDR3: TGTGCCAGCAGTCCTAGGACAGGGTATGGCTACACCTTC. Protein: CASSPRTGYGYTF.

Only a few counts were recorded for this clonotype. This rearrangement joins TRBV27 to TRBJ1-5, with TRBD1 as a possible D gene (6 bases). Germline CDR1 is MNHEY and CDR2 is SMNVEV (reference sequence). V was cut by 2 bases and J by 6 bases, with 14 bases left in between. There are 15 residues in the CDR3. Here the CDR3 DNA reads TGTGCCAGCAGTTTACGGGGGGCAGGGATTCAGCCCCAGCATTTT. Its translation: CASSLRGAGIQPQHF.

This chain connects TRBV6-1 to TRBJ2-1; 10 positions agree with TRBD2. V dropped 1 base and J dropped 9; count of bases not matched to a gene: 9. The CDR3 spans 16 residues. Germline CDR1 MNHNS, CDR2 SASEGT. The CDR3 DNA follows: TGTGCCAGCAGTGAAGGGACTAGCGGCCCTCGGGGTGAGCAGTTCTTC. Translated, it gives CASSEGTSGPRGEQFF.

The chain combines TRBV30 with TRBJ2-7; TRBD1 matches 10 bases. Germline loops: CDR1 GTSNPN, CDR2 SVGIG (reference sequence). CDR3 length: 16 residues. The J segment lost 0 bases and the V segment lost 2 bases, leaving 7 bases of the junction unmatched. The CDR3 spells CAWSSRDRGSSYEQYF. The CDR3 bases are TGTGCCTGGAGTTCCCGGGACAGGGGATCCTCCTACGAGCAGTACTTC.

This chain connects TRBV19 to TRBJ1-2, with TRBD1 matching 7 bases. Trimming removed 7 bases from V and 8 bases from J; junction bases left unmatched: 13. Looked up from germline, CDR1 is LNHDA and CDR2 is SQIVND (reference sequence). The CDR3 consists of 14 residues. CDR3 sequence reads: CASTPLGQIGGYTF. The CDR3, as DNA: TGTGCCAGTACTCCCCTGGGACAGATCGGCGGCTACACCTTC.

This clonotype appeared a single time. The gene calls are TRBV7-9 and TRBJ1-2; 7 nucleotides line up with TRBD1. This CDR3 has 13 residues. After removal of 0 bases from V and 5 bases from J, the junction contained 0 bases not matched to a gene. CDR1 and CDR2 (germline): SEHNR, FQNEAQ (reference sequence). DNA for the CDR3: TGTGCCAGCAGCTTAGCACAGGGGTATGGCTACACCTTC. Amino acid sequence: CASSLAQGYGYTF.

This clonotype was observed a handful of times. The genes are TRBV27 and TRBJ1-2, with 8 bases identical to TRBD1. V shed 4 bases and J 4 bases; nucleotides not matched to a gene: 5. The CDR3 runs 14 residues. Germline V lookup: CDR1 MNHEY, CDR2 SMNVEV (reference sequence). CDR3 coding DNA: TGTGCCAGCAGTTGGCAGGGGGCGGGCTATGGCTACACCTTC. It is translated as CASSWQGAGYGYTF.

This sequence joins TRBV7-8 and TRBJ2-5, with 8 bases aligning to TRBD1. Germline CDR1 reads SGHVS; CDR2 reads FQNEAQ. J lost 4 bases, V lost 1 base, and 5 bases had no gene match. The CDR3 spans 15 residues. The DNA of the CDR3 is TGTGCCAGCAGCTTAGGAGGCAGGGGGCCAGAGACCCAGTACTTC. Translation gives CASSLGGRGPETQYF.

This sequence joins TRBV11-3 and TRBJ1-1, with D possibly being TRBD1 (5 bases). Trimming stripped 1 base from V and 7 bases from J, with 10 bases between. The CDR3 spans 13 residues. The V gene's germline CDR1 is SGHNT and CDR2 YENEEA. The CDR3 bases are TGTGCCAGCAGCTTAGTGGCCGACAGTGAAGCTTTCTTT. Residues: CASSLVADSEAFF.

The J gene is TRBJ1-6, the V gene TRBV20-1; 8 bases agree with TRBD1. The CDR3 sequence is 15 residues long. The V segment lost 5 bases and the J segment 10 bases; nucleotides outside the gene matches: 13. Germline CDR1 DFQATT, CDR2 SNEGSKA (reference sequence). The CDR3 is CSAQDTTGDISPLHF. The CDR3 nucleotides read TGCAGTGCTCAAGACACGACAGGGGATATATCACCCCTCCACTTT.

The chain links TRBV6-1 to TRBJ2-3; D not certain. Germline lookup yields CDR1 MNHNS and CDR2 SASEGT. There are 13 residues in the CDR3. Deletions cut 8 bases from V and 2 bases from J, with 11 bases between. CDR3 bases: TGTGCCAGCGCAGTTGTGCCCACAGATACGCAGTATTTT. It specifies CASAVVPTDTQYF.

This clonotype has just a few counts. The CDR3 bases are TGTGCCACCAGTGATCCCGGGACTAGCGGGAGAAGCGGGACCCAGTACTTC. Translating it yields CATSDPGTSGRSGTQYF. The chain employs TRBV24-1 and TRBJ2-5, with TRBD2 matching 14 bases. The CDR3 covers 17 residues. CDR1 and CDR2 (germline): KGHDR, SFDVKD. J was trimmed by 7 bases and V by 3 bases; bases with no gene match: 9.

The CDR3 DNA is TGTGCCAGCAGTCCCTGGGCGGGAGTTCGGCAAGAGACCCAGTACTTC. It is translated as CASSPWAGVRQETQYF. The chain has TRBV28 and TRBJ2-5, with 7 nucleotides matching TRBD2. J lost 2 bases, V lost 5 bases, and 11 bases had no gene match. Germline CDR1 reads MDHEN; CDR2 reads SYDVKM. The CDR3 covers 16 residues.

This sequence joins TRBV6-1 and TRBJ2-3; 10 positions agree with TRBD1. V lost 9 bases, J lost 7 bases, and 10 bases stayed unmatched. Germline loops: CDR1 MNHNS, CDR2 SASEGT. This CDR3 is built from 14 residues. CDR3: CASVRDRGQNTQYF. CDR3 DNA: TGTGCCAGTGTCCGTGACAGGGGGCAAAATACGCAGTATTTT.

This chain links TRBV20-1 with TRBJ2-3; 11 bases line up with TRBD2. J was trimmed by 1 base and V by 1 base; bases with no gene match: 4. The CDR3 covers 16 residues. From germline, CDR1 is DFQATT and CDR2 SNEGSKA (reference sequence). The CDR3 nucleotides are TGCAGTGCTAGAGGTCTAGCGGGAGGAGGCACAGATACGCAGTATTTT. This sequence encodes CSARGLAGGGTDTQYF.

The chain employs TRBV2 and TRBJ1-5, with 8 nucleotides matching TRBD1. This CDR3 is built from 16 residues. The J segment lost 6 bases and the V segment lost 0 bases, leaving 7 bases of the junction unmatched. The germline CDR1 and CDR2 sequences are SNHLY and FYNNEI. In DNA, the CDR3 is TGTGCCAGCAGTGAAGCGGAACAGGGGGGCATTCAGCCCCAGCATTTT. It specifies CASSEAEQGGIQPQHF.

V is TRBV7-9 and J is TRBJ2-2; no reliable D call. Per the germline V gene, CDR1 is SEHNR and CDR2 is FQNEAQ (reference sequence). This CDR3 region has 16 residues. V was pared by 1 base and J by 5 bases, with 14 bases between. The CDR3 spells CASSLVRQLGTGELFF. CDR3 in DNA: TGTGCCAGCAGCTTAGTGCGGCAGCTAGGAACCGGGGAGCTGTTTTTT.

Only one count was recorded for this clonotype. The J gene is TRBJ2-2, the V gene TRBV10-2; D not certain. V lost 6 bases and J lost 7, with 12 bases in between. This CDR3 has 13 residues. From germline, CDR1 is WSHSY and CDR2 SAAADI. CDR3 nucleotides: TGCGCCAGCAGCCCTAGTGTGAACGGGGAGCTGTTTTTT. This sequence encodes CASSPSVNGELFF.

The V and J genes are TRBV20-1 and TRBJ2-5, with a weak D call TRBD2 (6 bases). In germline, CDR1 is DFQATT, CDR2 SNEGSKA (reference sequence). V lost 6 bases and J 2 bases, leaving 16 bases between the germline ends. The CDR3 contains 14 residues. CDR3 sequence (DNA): TGCAGTGCCCCCGGCGGGGCGTTACAAGAGACCCAGTACTTC. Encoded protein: CSAPGGALQETQYF.